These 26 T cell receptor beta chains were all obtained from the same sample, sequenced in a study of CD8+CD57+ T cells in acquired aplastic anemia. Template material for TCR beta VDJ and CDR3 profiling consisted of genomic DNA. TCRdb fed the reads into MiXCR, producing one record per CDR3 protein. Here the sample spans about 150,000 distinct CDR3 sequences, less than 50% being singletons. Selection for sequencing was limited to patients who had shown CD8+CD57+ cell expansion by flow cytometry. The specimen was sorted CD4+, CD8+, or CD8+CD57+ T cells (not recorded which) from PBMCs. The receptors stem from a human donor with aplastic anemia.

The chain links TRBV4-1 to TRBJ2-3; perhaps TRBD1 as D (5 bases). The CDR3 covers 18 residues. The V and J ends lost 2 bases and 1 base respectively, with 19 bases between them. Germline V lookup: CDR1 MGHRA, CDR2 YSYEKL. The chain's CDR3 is CASSQNLGPQGGTDTQYF. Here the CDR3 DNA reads TGCGCCAGCAGCCAAAACCTCGGGCCTCAGGGCGGCACAGATACGCAGTATTTT.

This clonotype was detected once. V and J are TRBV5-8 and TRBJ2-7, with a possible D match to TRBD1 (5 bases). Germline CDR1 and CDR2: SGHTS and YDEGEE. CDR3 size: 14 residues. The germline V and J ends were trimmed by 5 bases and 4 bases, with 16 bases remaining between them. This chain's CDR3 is CASSSGQGQYEQYF. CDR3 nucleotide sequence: TGTGCCAGCAGTTCCGGACAAGGTCAGTACGAGCAGTACTTC.

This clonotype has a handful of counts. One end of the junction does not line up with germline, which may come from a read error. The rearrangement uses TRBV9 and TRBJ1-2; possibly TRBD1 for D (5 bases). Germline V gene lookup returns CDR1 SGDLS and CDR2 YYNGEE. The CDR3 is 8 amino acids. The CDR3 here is CASSVTAF. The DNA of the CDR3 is TGTGCCAGCAGTGTGACAGCCTTC. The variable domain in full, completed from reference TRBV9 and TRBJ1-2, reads DSGVTQTPKHLITATGQRVTLRCSPRSGDLSVYWYQQSLDQGLQFLIQYYNGEERAKGNILERFSAQQFPDLHSELNLSSLELGDSALYFCASSVTAFGSGTRLTVV.

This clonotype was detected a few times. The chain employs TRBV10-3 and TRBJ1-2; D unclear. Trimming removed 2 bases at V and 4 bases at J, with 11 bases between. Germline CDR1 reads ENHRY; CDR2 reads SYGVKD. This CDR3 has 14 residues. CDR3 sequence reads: CAISEPRTRYGYTF. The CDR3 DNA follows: TGTGCCATCAGTGAGCCTCGGACCCGCTATGGCTACACCTTC.

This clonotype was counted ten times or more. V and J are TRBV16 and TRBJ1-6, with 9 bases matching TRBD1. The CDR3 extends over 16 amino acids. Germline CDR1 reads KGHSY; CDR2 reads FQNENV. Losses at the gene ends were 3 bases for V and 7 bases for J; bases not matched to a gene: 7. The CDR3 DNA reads TGTGCCAGCAGCCACTACGCCGGGACAGGGAATTCACCCCTCCACTTT. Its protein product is CASSHYAGTGNSPLHF.

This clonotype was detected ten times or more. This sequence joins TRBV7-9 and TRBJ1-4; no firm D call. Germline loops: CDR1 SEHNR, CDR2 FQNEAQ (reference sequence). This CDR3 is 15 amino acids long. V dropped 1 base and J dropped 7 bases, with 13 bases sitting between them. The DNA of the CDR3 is TGTGCCAGCAGCTTAGTGGTAGGGAGGAGTGAAAAACTGTTTTTT. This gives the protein CASSLVVGRSEKLFF.

CDR3 in amino acids: CATRYQGRLCSGNTIYF. The CDR3 DNA reads TGTGCCACCAGGTACCAGGGGAGGCTGTGCTCTGGAAACACCATATATTTT. The chain carries TRBV24-1 and TRBJ1-3, with D tentatively TRBD1 (6 bases). The ends were cut back, 7 bases at V and 0 bases at J, with 18 bases in the middle. Germline CDR1 KGHDR, CDR2 SFDVKD. CDR3 length: 17 amino acids.

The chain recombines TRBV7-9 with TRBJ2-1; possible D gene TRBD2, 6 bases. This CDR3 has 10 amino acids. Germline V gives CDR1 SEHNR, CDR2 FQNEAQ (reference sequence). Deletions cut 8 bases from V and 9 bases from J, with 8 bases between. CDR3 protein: CASGGVEQFF. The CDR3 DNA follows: TGTGCCAGCGGAGGGGTTGAGCAGTTCTTC.

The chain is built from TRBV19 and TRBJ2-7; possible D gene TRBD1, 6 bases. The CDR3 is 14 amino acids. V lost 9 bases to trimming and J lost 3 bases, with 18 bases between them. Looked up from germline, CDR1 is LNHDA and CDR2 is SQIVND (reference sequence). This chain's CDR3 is CASSLGHLLYEQYF. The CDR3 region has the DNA TGTGCCAGCAGCCTGGGACATCTCCTCTACGAGCAGTACTTC.

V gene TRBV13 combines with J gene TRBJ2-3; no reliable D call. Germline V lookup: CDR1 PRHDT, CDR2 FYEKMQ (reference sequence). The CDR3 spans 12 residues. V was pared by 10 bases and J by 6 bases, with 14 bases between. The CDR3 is CATVPLGDTQYF. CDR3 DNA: TGTGCCACCGTGCCACTTGGGGATACGCAGTATTTT.

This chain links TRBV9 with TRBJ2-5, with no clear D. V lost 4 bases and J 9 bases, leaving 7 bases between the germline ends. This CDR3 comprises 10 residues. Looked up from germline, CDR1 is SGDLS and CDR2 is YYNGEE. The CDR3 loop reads CASSQDAQYF. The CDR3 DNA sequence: TGTGCCAGCAGCCAAGATGCCCAGTACTTC. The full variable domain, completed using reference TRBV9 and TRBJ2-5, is DSGVTQTPKHLITATGQRVTLRCSPRSGDLSVYWYQQSLDQGLQFLIQYYNGEERAKGNILERFSAQQFPDLHSELNLSSLELGDSALYFCASSQDAQYFGPGTRLLVL.

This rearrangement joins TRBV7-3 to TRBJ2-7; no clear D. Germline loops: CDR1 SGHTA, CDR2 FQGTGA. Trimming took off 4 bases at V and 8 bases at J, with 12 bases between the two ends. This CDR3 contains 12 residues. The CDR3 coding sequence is TGTGCCAGCAGCTCCCCCCGGCCTAAGCAGTACTTC. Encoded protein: CASSSPRPKQYF.

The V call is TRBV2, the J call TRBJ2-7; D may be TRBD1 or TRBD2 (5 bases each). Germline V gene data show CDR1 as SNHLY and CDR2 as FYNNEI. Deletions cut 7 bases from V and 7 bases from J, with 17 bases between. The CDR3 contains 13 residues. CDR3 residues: CASINLRDREQYF. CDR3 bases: TGTGCCAGCATCAATCTCCGGGACCGAGAGCAGTACTTC.

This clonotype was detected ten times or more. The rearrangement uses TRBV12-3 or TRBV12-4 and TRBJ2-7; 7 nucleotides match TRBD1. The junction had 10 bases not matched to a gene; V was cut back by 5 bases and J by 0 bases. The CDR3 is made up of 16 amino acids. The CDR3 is CASSGVETGSSYEQYF. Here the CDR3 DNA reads TGTGCCAGCAGTGGGGTGGAGACAGGGAGCTCCTACGAGCAGTACTTC.

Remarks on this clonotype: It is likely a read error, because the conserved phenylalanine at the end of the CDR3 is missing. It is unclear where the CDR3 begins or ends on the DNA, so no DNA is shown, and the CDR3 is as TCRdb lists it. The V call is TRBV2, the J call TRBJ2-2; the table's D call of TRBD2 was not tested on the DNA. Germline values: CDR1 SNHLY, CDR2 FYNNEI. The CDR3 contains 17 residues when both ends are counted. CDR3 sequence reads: CASSEGLAGSHTGELFL.

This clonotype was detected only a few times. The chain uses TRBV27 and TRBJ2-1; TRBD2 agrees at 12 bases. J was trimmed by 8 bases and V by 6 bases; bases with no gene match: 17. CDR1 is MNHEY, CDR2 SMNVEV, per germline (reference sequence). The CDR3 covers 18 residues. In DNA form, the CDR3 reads TGTGCCAGCAGCCCGTTTAAGACTAGCGGGAGAGGGAAGCATGAGCAGTTCTTC. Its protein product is CASSPFKTSGRGKHEQFF.

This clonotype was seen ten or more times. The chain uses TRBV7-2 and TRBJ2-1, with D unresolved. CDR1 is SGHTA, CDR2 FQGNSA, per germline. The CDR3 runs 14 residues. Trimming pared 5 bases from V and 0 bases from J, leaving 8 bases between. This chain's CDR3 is CASSLLSSYNEQFF. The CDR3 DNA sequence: TGTGCCAGCAGCCTACTCTCCTCCTACAATGAGCAGTTCTTC.

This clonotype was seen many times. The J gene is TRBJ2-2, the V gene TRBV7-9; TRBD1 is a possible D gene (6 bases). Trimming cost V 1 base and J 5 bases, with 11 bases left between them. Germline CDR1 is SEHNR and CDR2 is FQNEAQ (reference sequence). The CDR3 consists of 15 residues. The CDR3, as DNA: TGTGCCAGCAGCTTAGGTACAGGGTGGACCGGGGAGCTGTTTTTT. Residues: CASSLGTGWTGELFF. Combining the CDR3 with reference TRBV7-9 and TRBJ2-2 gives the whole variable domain DTGVSQNPRHKITKRGQNVTFRCDPISEHNRLYWYRQTLGQGPEFLTYFQNEAQLEKSRLLSDRFSAERPKGSFSTLEIQRTEQGDSAMYLCASSLGTGWTGELFFGEGSRLTVL.

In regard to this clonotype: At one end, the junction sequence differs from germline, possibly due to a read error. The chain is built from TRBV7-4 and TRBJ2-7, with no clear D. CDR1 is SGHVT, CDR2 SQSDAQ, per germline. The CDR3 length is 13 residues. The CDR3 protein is CASRPVSAYEQYF. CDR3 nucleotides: TGCGCCAGCAGGCCCGTGAGCGCCTACGAGCAGTACTTC.

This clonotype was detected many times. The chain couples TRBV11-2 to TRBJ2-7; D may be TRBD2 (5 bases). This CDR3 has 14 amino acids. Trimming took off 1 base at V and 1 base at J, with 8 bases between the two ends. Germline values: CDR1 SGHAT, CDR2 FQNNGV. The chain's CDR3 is CASSLGTLSYEQYF. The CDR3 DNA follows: TGTGCCAGCAGCTTAGGGACTCTGTCCTACGAGCAGTACTTC.

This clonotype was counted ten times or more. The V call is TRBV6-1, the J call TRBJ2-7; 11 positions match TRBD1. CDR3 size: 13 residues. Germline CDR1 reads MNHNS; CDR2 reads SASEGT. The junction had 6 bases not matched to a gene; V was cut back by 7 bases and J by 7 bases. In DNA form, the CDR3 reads TGTGCCAGCAAGGGACAGGGGGAGTGGGAGCAGTACTTC. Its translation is CASKGQGEWEQYF.

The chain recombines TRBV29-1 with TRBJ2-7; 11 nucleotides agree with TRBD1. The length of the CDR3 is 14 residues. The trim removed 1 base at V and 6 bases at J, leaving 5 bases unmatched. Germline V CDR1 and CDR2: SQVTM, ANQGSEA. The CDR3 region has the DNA TGCAGCGTTGAAGGGACAGGGGGCAGGCTCGAGCAGTACTTC. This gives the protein CSVEGTGGRLEQYF.

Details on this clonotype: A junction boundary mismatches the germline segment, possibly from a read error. The CDR3 DNA reads TGTGCCAGCAGCACCCCCTCTGGGGCTGGGGCCAACGTCCTGACCTTC. Its translation is CASSTPSGAGANVLTF. V and J are TRBV11-1 and TRBJ2-6, with a possible D match to TRBD1 (5 bases). This CDR3 contains 16 residues. Germline CDR1 and CDR2: SGHAT and FQDESV (reference sequence).

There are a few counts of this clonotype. The CDR3 region is CATSRESGGTDTQYF. CDR3 DNA sequence: TGTGCCACCAGCAGAGAGTCTGGGGGCACAGATACGCAGTATTTT. This chain uses TRBV15 with TRBJ2-3, with no clear D. The germline V gene encodes CDR1 LNHNV and CDR2 YYDKDF (reference sequence). The CDR3 extends over 15 amino acids. V was shortened by 0 bases and J by 1 base, with 8 bases between the two germline ends.

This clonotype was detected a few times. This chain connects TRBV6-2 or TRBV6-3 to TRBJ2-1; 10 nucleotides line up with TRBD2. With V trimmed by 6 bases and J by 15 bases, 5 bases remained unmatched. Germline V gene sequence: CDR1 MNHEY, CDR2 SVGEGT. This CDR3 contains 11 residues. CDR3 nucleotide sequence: TGTGCCAGCAGCCCCGGGACTAGCGTGTTCTTC. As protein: CASSPGTSVFF.

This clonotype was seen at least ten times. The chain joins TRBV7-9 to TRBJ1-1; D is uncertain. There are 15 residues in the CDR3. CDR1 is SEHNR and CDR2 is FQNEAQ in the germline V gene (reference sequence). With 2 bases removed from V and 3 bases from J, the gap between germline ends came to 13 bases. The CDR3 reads CASSLNAGRDTEAFF. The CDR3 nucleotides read TGTGCCAGCAGCTTAAATGCAGGAAGGGACACTGAAGCTTTCTTT.